Listed here are 24 T cell receptor beta chains from one sample, sequenced in a study of identical twins. One entry per CDR3 protein results from TCRdb running MiXCR on the 5' RACE reads. The table has a few hundred thousand distinct CDR3 sequences, over 9.5% seen once. The same sample was also studied in work on yellow fever vaccine responses in identical twins.

Sequences were obtained from memory (CD45RO+) T cells sorted from blood. The source is a woman aged 18-35 years in good health.

V and J are TRBV3-1 and TRBJ2-7; D unresolved. Germline-derived CDR1 and CDR2 are LGHDT and YNNKEL (reference sequence). The V end lost 1 base, the J end lost 0 bases, and 7 bases lay between the germline ends. This CDR3 region has 14 residues. CDR3 coding DNA: TGTGCCAGCAGCCAAGTTAGTGTCTCCTACGAGCAGTACTTC. It yields the protein CASSQVSVSYEQYF.

The V and J genes are TRBV27 and TRBJ2-6; a weak D match, TRBD2 (6 bases). This CDR3 has 19 amino acids. The V gene's germline CDR1 is MNHEY and CDR2 SMNVEV (reference sequence). V was trimmed by 5 bases and J by 2 bases, leaving 22 bases between them. The CDR3: CASSLPEQGGLPGANVLTF. As DNA, the CDR3 is TGTGCCAGCAGTCTACCGGAGCAGGGAGGTCTCCCTGGGGCCAACGTCCTGACTTTC.

The V gene is TRBV5-1, the J gene TRBJ2-3, with 13 positions matching TRBD2. The CDR3 consists of 17 residues. Germline-derived CDR1 and CDR2 are SGHRS and YFSETQ. V dropped 4 bases and J dropped 0; count of bases not matched to a gene: 5. The CDR3 loop reads CASSVPGLAGSTDTQYF. The CDR3 region has the DNA TGCGCCAGCAGCGTACCGGGACTAGCGGGGAGCACAGATACGCAGTATTTT.

This clonotype was counted once. V gene TRBV20-1 combines with J gene TRBJ2-1; 9 bases line up with TRBD1. CDR1 is DFQATT, CDR2 SNEGSKA, per germline (reference sequence). V lost 5 bases and J lost 9; bases outside the gene matches: 11. CDR3 length: 14 amino acids. CDR3 residues: CSAQTGQGFVEQFF. CDR3 DNA: TGCAGTGCTCAGACGGGACAGGGCTTTGTTGAGCAGTTCTTC.

The chain is built from TRBV3-1 and TRBJ2-5, with TRBD2 matching 9 bases. In germline, CDR1 is LGHDT, CDR2 YNNKEL (reference sequence). The length of the CDR3 is 15 residues. V was clipped by 3 bases and J by 3 bases; unmatched bases: 5. CDR3 in DNA: TGTGCCAGCAGCCAGGGGCGGGGGGGAAAAGAGACCCAGTACTTC. Amino acids: CASSQGRGGKETQYF.

This clonotype was detected only a few times. V is TRBV4-1 and J is TRBJ1-6; D may be TRBD1 (5 bases). V lost 0 bases, J lost 7 bases, and 10 bases lay in between. CDR3 length equals 15 residues. CDR1 MGHRA and CDR2 YSYEKL come from the germline V gene. The CDR3 region is CASSQEGGINSPLHF. CDR3 coding DNA: TGCGCCAGCAGCCAAGAGGGGGGGATAAATTCACCCCTCCACTTT.

This clonotype was recorded at least ten times. Written as DNA, the CDR3 is TGTGCCAGCGGGTCCCGGACAGGGGGCAGAGAGACCCAGTACTTC. The encoded protein is CASGSRTGGRETQYF. The rearrangement links TRBV5-6 to TRBJ2-5; 11 bases match TRBD1. V shed 7 bases and J 4 bases; nucleotides not matched to a gene: 9. CDR1 and CDR2 (germline): SGHDT, YYEEEE. The CDR3 loop spans 15 amino acids.

This clonotype was detected ten times or more. The rearrangement links TRBV29-1 to TRBJ2-7; 9 bases fit TRBD1. Germline CDR1 reads SQVTM; CDR2 reads ANQGSEA. CDR3 size: 16 residues. J was trimmed by 7 bases and V by 3 bases; bases with no gene match: 16. The CDR3 sequence is CSVEKRETGGRWEQYF. The CDR3 region has the DNA TGCAGCGTTGAGAAAAGGGAGACAGGGGGAAGATGGGAGCAGTACTTC.

In its sample, this clonotype was seen a few times. The chain employs TRBV5-1 and TRBJ2-3, with D uncertain. Deletions cut 6 bases from V and 2 bases from J, with 13 bases between. This CDR3 region has 14 residues. CDR1 SGHRS and CDR2 YFSETQ come from the germline V gene. As DNA, the CDR3 is TGCGCCAGCATGTTGTTTGGGATCACAGATACGCAGTATTTT. This codes for CASMLFGITDTQYF.

In this sample, this clonotype turned up a few times. This chain links TRBV11-2 with TRBJ2-1; possibly TRBD2 for D (5 bases). This CDR3 has 20 residues. V was shortened by 0 bases and J by 0 bases, with 21 bases between the two germline ends. Germline values: CDR1 SGHAT, CDR2 FQNNGV. CDR3: CASSLESVVGLPSSYNEQFF. The CDR3 DNA reads TGTGCCAGCAGCTTAGAGTCAGTGGTTGGACTCCCAAGCTCCTACAATGAGCAGTTCTTC.

This chain joins TRBV28 and TRBJ1-2, with 9 bases identical to TRBD1. This CDR3 region has 14 residues. Germline V gene lookup returns CDR1 MDHEN and CDR2 SYDVKM. Trimming took 5 bases from V and 5 from J; bases not matched to a gene: 6. The DNA for the CDR3 is TGTGCCAGCAGTCACCGGGACAGGGATTATGGCTACACCTTC. It translates to CASSHRDRDYGYTF.

The chain's CDR3 is CASSFSGGQWETQYF. The CDR3, as DNA: TGTGCCAGCAGCTTCTCGGGGGGTCAATGGGAGACCCAGTACTTC. The chain is built from TRBV5-6 and TRBJ2-5; TRBD2 aligns across 7 bases. Trimming cost V 2 bases and J 5 bases; bases outside gene matches: 9. Looked up from germline, CDR1 is SGHDT and CDR2 is YYEEEE. The CDR3 is 15 amino acids.

This clonotype was seen many times. The chain uses TRBV5-1 and TRBJ1-4; 7 bases match TRBD1. Germline values: CDR1 SGHRS, CDR2 YFSETQ. The CDR3 is 15 residues long. Unmatched junction bases numbered 3, after V lost 0 bases and J lost 4 bases. This CDR3 is CASSLEGTVNEKLFF. The CDR3 DNA follows: TGCGCCAGCAGCTTGGAAGGGACAGTTAATGAAAAACTGTTTTTT.

This clonotype was seen more than once but under ten times. This chain joins TRBV7-9 and TRBJ1-5; 9 nucleotides match TRBD1. Per germline, CDR1 SEHNR and CDR2 FQNEAQ (reference sequence). This CDR3 region has 16 residues. V lost 0 bases and J lost 3; bases outside the gene matches: 3. The CDR3 is CASSLAGDRANQPQHF. CDR3 in DNA: TGTGCCAGCAGCTTAGCGGGGGACAGGGCCAATCAGCCCCAGCATTTT.

This chain connects TRBV27 to TRBJ2-1, with 13 bases identical to TRBD2. The CDR3 is 16 amino acids. Per the germline V gene, CDR1 is MNHEY and CDR2 is SMNVEV (reference sequence). V gave up 3 bases and J gave up 4 bases; unmatched junction bases: 3. CDR3 amino acids: CASSFPTSGGYNEQFF. CDR3 nucleotide sequence: TGTGCCAGCAGTTTCCCGACTAGCGGGGGGTACAATGAGCAGTTCTTC.

A few counts support this clonotype. The chain is built from TRBV6-1 and TRBJ2-7, with 10 bases identical to TRBD1. Germline V CDR1 and CDR2: MNHNS, SASEGT. Losses at the gene ends were 6 bases for V and 5 bases for J; bases not matched to a gene: 10. CDR3 length equals 15 residues. The CDR3 protein is CASRGRTGGVDEQYF. The CDR3 bases are TGTGCCAGCAGGGGCCGGACAGGGGGTGTGGACGAGCAGTACTTC.

This clonotype showed up just a few times. The gene calls are TRBV20-1 and TRBJ2-1; 8 nucleotides line up with TRBD2. V gave up 3 bases and J gave up 3 bases; unmatched junction bases: 4. The CDR3 runs 14 residues. Looked up from germline, CDR1 is DFQATT and CDR2 is SNEGSKA (reference sequence). The CDR3 reads CSARSAGDYNEQFF. CDR3 coding DNA: TGCAGTGCTAGGTCAGCGGGAGACTACAATGAGCAGTTCTTC.

Comment on this clonotype: Its ends do not fully match the called genes, so a read error is possible. This chain connects TRBV7-7 to TRBJ2-5, with 8 bases fitting TRBD2. The germline CDR1 and CDR2 sequences are SSHAT and FNYEAQ (reference sequence). There are 14 residues in the CDR3. In DNA, the CDR3 is TGTGCTAGCAGCCCCGACCGGGGGGGAGAGACCCAGTACTTC. This codes for CASSPDRGGETQYF. The full variable domain, its missing parts supplied by reference TRBV7-7 and TRBJ2-5, is GAGVSQSPRYKVTKRGQDVTLRCDPISSHATLYWYQQALGQGPEFLTYFNYEAQPDKSGLPSDRFSAERPEGSISTLTIQRTEQRDSAMYRCASSPDRGGETQYFGPGTRLLVL.

Only a few counts were recorded for this clonotype. The chain joins TRBV11-2 to TRBJ2-3, with D possibly matching TRBD1 (5 bases). This CDR3 has 16 residues. Trimming took off 3 bases at V and 4 bases at J, with 17 bases between the two ends. The V gene's germline CDR1 is SGHAT and CDR2 FQNNGV. The CDR3 DNA sequence: TGTGCCAGCAGCTTCAGGGCCGTCCTTACCCCAGATACGCAGTATTTT. This translates into CASSFRAVLTPDTQYF.

This clonotype was seen a handful of times. The chain joins TRBV15 to TRBJ2-1; 9 positions agree with TRBD1. From germline, CDR1 is LNHNV and CDR2 YYDKDF (reference sequence). The trim removed 2 bases at V and 5 bases at J, leaving 10 bases unmatched. This CDR3 region has 17 residues. This CDR3 is CATSRTIPGQGNNEQFF. CDR3 DNA: TGTGCCACCAGCAGAACAATACCGGGACAGGGAAACAATGAGCAGTTCTTC.

The genes are TRBV19 and TRBJ2-2, with TRBD2 matching over 10 bases. J lost 1 base, V lost 5 bases, and 4 bases had no gene match. The V gene's germline CDR1 is LNHDA and CDR2 SQIVND (reference sequence). The CDR3 spans 16 residues. The CDR3 nucleotides read TGTGCCAGTAGTGCGGGACTAGCGTTGAACACCGGGGAGCTGTTTTTT. Its protein is CASSAGLALNTGELFF. Using reference TRBV19 and TRBJ2-2 for the parts outside the CDR3, the full variable domain is DGGITQSPKYLFRKEGQNVTLSCEQNLNHDAMYWYRQDPGQGLRLIYYSQIVNDFQKGDIAEGYSVSREKKESFPLTVTSAQKNPTAFYLCASSAGLALNTGELFFGEGSRLTVL.

The V gene is TRBV10-1, the J gene TRBJ2-1; TRBD2 agrees at 13 bases. This CDR3 region has 17 residues. With 1 base clipped from V and 4 bases from J, the junction kept 4 bases outside the gene matches. Germline CDR1 WNHNN, CDR2 SYGVQD (reference sequence). This CDR3 reads CASSEFGLAGVYNEQFF. The CDR3 region has the DNA TGCGCCAGCAGTGAGTTCGGACTAGCGGGAGTATACAATGAGCAGTTCTTC.

The chain employs TRBV7-9 and TRBJ2-7, with D possibly called TRBD1 or TRBD2 (5 bases each). Looked up from germline, CDR1 is SEHNR and CDR2 is FQNEAQ (reference sequence). The CDR3 totals 16 residues. V dropped 5 bases and J dropped 2 bases, with 19 bases sitting between them. CDR3 nucleotides: TGTGCCAGCAGCGGGGGAGACCCCATCCTCCCCTACGAGCAGTACTTC. This sequence encodes CASSGGDPILPYEQYF.

This rearrangement joins TRBV19 to TRBJ2-1; a weak D match, TRBD1 (6 bases). In germline, CDR1 is LNHDA, CDR2 SQIVND (reference sequence). The CDR3 is 16 residues long. Deletions cut 6 bases from V and 4 bases from J, with 19 bases between. CDR3 sequence reads: CASSATGNRAYNEQFF. The CDR3, as DNA: TGTGCCAGTAGCGCTACCGGTAACAGGGCTTACAATGAGCAGTTCTTC.